Below, one TCR beta chain is given with its context. The sample belongs to a study of blood T cell repertoires in COVID-19. Using immunoSEQ multiplex PCR, the repertoire was profiled, and TCRdb retains in-frame clones only, with some absent. In the table there are 110,000 to 150,000 clones, 84% of which are singletons. Sequences were obtained from peripheral blood. This sequence originates from a human donor in a cohort sampled during active COVID-19.

CDR3 in DNA: TGTGCCAGTAGTGGCCGGACAGGGGTGATCTCTGGAAACACCATATATTTT. Translation gives CASSGRTGVISGNTIYF. V usage is TRBV19 and J usage is TRBJ1-3; TRBD1 matches 9 bases. V shed 5 bases, J shed 0 bases, and the junction held 8 bases outside the gene matches. CDR3 length: 17 amino acids. Looked up from germline, CDR1 is LNHDA and CDR2 is SQIVND (reference sequence).